The 21 T cell receptor beta chains in this list originate from one sample, sequenced in a study of blood T cells in healthy people across ages. For the second PCR, which ran for about 6 to 11 cycles, a sample-barcoded 5' primer and a J-beta primer mix were used. TCRdb re-derived calls from the 5' RACE reads in MiXCR, one entry per CDR3 protein. Of 1 million to 1.2 million distinct CDR3 sequences listed, around two fifths are singletons. Sequenced input: blood. The receptors were sampled from a man younger than 35 in good health.

CDR3 residues: CASSLMAGSFNTEAFF. CDR3 sequence (DNA): TGCGCCAGCAGCTTGATGGCAGGAAGCTTCAACACTGAAGCTTTCTTT. The chain recombines TRBV5-1 with TRBJ1-1, with D unclear. The V and J ends lost 1 base and 2 bases respectively, with 15 bases between them. Germline lookup yields CDR1 SGHRS and CDR2 YFSETQ. CDR3 length: 16 residues. Full variable domain (rest looked up from reference TRBV5-1 and TRBJ1-1): KAGVTQTPRYLIKTRGQQVTLSCSPISGHRSVSWYQQTPGQGLQFLFEYFSETQRNKGNFPGRFSGRQFSNSRSEMNVSTLELGDSALYLCASSLMAGSFNTEAFFGQGTRLTVV.

The CDR3 sequence is CASSQGGGYEHEQFF. The CDR3 DNA is TGTGCCAGCAGCCAAGGGGGTGGTTATGAACATGAGCAGTTCTTC. The chain joins TRBV14 to TRBJ2-1, with unresolved D. CDR1 is SGHDN, CDR2 FVKESK, per germline. The CDR3 runs 15 residues. The V gene lost 1 base and the J gene lost 8 bases, with 15 bases spanning the gap.

The chain has TRBV6-1 and TRBJ2-7, with TRBD1 identical over 8 bases. Trimming took 6 bases from V and 2 from J; bases not matched to a gene: 6. In germline, CDR1 is MNHNS, CDR2 SASEGT. The CDR3 has 14 amino acids. CDR3 loop: CASRTGQGAYEQYF. The CDR3 DNA reads as TGTGCCAGCAGGACCGGACAGGGAGCCTACGAGCAGTACTTC.

The genes are TRBV3-1 and TRBJ2-1; the D call may be TRBD1 or TRBD2 (6 bases each). Germline CDR1 reads LGHDT; CDR2 reads YNNKEL (reference sequence). V dropped 0 bases and J dropped 8 bases, with 17 bases sitting between them. The CDR3 is 16 amino acids. The CDR3 region has the DNA TGTGCCAGCAGCCAAGAAGGGGGGCGGACTAAATATGAGCAGTTCTTC. Translation gives CASSQEGGRTKYEQFF.

This clonotype was observed a few times. The rearrangement links TRBV6-2 or TRBV6-3 to TRBJ2-3; perhaps TRBD1 as D (5 bases). Looked up from germline, CDR1 is MNHEY and CDR2 is SVGEGT. CDR3 length: 13 residues. V was pared by 8 bases and J by 2 bases, with 11 bases between. In DNA, the CDR3 is TGTGCCAGCGGGCAGGGTAACACAGATACGCAGTATTTT. This encodes CASGQGNTDTQYF.

The chain uses TRBV12-3 or TRBV12-4 and TRBJ1-5, with D possibly TRBD1 on 5 matching bases. The V gene lost 8 bases and the J gene lost 3 bases, with 14 bases spanning the gap. This CDR3 spans 14 amino acids. CDR3: CASEAGSNNQPQHF. The CDR3 region has the DNA TGTGCCAGCGAGGCAGGGAGTAACAATCAGCCCCAGCATTTT.

The genes are TRBV4-3 and TRBJ2-1; D might be TRBD1 (7 bases). This CDR3 comprises 17 residues. Germline CDR1 is LGHNA and CDR2 is YSLEER. Trimming left V 3 bases short and J 10 bases short, with 25 bases between. The CDR3 region has the DNA TGCGCCAGCAGCCAGCATACAGGGGCCCTTCGGAGGGACGAGCAGTTCTTC. This sequence encodes CASSQHTGALRRDEQFF.

This clonotype occurred a few times. The chain combines TRBV20-1 with TRBJ1-5, with D possibly TRBD1 on 5 matching bases. V lost 0 bases and J lost 3, with 9 bases in between. The germline gives CDR1 DFQATT, CDR2 SNEGSKA (reference sequence). The CDR3 consists of 14 residues. CDR3 DNA sequence: TGCAGTGCTAGAGAGGGACCGCCCAATCAGCCCCAGCATTTT. Translation gives CSAREGPPNQPQHF.

CDR3 loop: CASSPQGGDTEAFF. The CDR3 DNA is TGCGCCAGCAGCCCACAGGGAGGGGACACTGAAGCTTTCTTT. The chain is built from TRBV5-1 and TRBJ1-1; possible D gene TRBD1, 6 bases. V was clipped by 4 bases and J by 3 bases, with 13 bases between them. This CDR3 spans 14 amino acids. Germline V gene sequence: CDR1 SGHRS, CDR2 YFSETQ.

This clonotype was detected a few times. The genes are TRBV5-8 and TRBJ1-2; no reliable D call. The CDR3 runs 14 residues. Per the germline V gene, CDR1 is SGHTS and CDR2 is YDEGEE. The V end was cut by 3 bases, the J end by 4 bases, with 13 bases between. CDR3 DNA: TGTGCCAGCAGCTCGATCTCTAGAGGCTATGGCTACACCTTC. Its translation is CASSSISRGYGYTF. The entire variable domain, with the rest obtained from reference TRBV5-8 and TRBJ1-2, is as follows: EAGVTQSPTHLIKTRGQQATLRCSPISGHTSVYWYQQALGLGLQFLLWYDEGEERNRGNFPPRFSGRQFPNYSSELNVNALELEDSALYLCASSSISRGYGYTFGSGTRLTVV.

This clonotype has more than one count but fewer than ten. The V gene is TRBV20-1, the J gene TRBJ2-7; the D gene is possibly TRBD1 (6 bases). Trimming cost V 3 bases and J 2 bases, with 14 bases left between them. CDR3 length: 14 residues. Germline lookup yields CDR1 DFQATT and CDR2 SNEGSKA (reference sequence). The CDR3 sequence is CSASLRDTTYEQYF. CDR3 sequence (DNA): TGCAGTGCTAGCCTCCGGGACACGACCTACGAGCAGTACTTC.

The chain joins TRBV7-9 to TRBJ1-1; D remains unclear. CDR3 length: 16 amino acids. V was trimmed by 4 bases and J by 0 bases, leaving 15 bases between them. The V gene's germline CDR1 is SEHNR and CDR2 FQNEAQ (reference sequence). CDR3 residues: CASSSSRLNLNTEAFF. The DNA for the CDR3 is TGTGCCAGCAGCTCCTCCCGTTTGAACTTGAACACTGAAGCTTTCTTT.

A few counts support this clonotype. The rearrangement uses TRBV2 and TRBJ2-1; D gene uncertain. This CDR3 has 16 amino acids. V lost 5 bases, J lost 2 bases, and 16 bases lay in between. From germline, CDR1 is SNHLY and CDR2 FYNNEI. CDR3 loop: CASSPTLLRTYNEQFF. As DNA, the CDR3 is TGTGCCAGCAGTCCCACCCTGTTGCGAACCTACAATGAGCAGTTCTTC.

Regarding this clonotype: The junction shows a germline mismatch at one end, possibly a read error. The J gene is TRBJ2-3, the V gene TRBV7-2, with D maybe TRBD2 (5 bases). The germline V gene has CDR1 SGHTA and CDR2 FQGNSA. The CDR3 is made up of 12 amino acids. The CDR3 nucleotides read TGTGCCGGCAGCTTAGCGAGGGATACGCAGTATTTT. Its translation is CAGSLARDTQYF.

The V call is TRBV29-1, the J call TRBJ1-2; D is undetermined. The CDR3 is 11 amino acids. Deletions cut 6 bases from V and 8 bases from J, with 13 bases between. Germline loops: CDR1 SQVTM, CDR2 ANQGSEA. The CDR3 sequence is CSVPKGGGYTF. The CDR3 DNA sequence: TGCAGCGTACCAAAGGGCGGAGGCTACACCTTC.

This clonotype turned up a few times. The V gene is TRBV3-1, the J gene TRBJ2-5; D ambiguous. Trimming left V 3 bases short and J 2 bases short, with 10 bases between. CDR1 and CDR2 (germline): LGHDT, YNNKEL (reference sequence). The CDR3 extends over 14 amino acids. CDR3 DNA sequence: TGTGCCAGCAGCCACGGCACGGAACAAGAGACCCAGTACTTC. Translating gives CASSHGTEQETQYF.

This clonotype showed up just a few times. This chain joins TRBV15 and TRBJ2-1; 7 nucleotides agree with TRBD1. V was pared by 8 bases and J by 1 base, with 5 bases of the junction left unmatched. The CDR3 is 14 amino acids. Germline V gene lookup returns CDR1 LNHNV and CDR2 YYDKDF (reference sequence). The DNA for the CDR3 is TGTGCCACCGAAGACAGGGCTTCCTACAATGAGCAGTTCTTC. Its translation is CATEDRASYNEQFF.

The chain employs TRBV24-1 and TRBJ1-5; 9 bases fit TRBD1. V was clipped by 4 bases and J by 4 bases; unmatched bases: 1. Germline CDR1 and CDR2: KGHDR and SFDVKD. CDR3 size: 14 residues. The CDR3 sequence: CATSDGTGNQPQHF. As DNA, the CDR3 is TGTGCCACCAGTGACGGGACAGGGAATCAGCCCCAGCATTTT.

This clonotype turned up a few times. The chain couples TRBV9 to TRBJ2-1, with a possible D match to TRBD2 (5 bases). The CDR3 loop spans 15 amino acids. CDR1 is SGDLS and CDR2 is YYNGEE in the germline V gene. With 0 bases removed from V and 8 bases from J, the gap between germline ends came to 15 bases. CDR3 DNA sequence: TGTGCCAGCAGCGTAGATCTAGCCCACCGGCATGAGCAGTTCTTC. It is translated as CASSVDLAHRHEQFF. The whole variable domain, filled in from reference TRBV9 and TRBJ2-1, reads DSGVTQTPKHLITATGQRVTLRCSPRSGDLSVYWYQQSLDQGLQFLIQYYNGEERAKGNILERFSAQQFPDLHSELNLSSLELGDSALYFCASSVDLAHRHEQFFGPGTRLTVL.

The chain recombines TRBV12-3 or TRBV12-4 with TRBJ2-1; TRBD2 might be the D (5 bases). V dropped 3 bases and J dropped 10 bases, with 10 bases sitting between them. The CDR3 has 12 residues. CDR3 region: CASSFDGEEQFF. CDR3 coding DNA: TGTGCCAGCAGTTTTGATGGGGAGGAGCAGTTCTTC.

The V call is TRBV12-3 or TRBV12-4, the J call TRBJ1-3, with D unclear. Trimming took 4 bases from V and 0 from J, leaving 13 bases between them. CDR3 size: 16 residues. The CDR3: CASSSYGALSGNTIYF. In nucleotides, the CDR3 is TGTGCCAGCAGTTCCTATGGCGCCCTCTCTGGAAACACCATATATTTT.